One sample yielded the 18 T cell receptor beta chains listed below, sequenced in a study of shared clonotypes between healthy human individuals. Measured with immunoSEQ multiplex PCR; TCRdb has only the in-frame clones, and not every one. The sample records 450,000 to 500,000 clones, 76% being singletons. The sequencing sample was made of PBMCs. All receptors come from a woman in her thirties or forties in good health. Some clones in this sample may be carry-over from other donors' samples.

The rearrangement joins TRBV7-9 to TRBJ2-7, with a tentative D call TRBD1 (5 bases). CDR1 is SEHNR and CDR2 is FQNEAQ in the germline V gene (reference sequence). Trimming removed 2 bases at V and 1 base at J, with 12 bases between. The CDR3 is made up of 15 amino acids. The CDR3 DNA follows: TGTGCCAGCAGCTTATTTACAGGAACGTCCTACGAGCAGTACTTC. This translates into CASSLFTGTSYEQYF.

The genes are TRBV7-3 and TRBJ2-1; 12 bases are a match to TRBD2. The CDR3 has 15 residues. V gave up 4 bases and J gave up 7 bases; unmatched junction bases: 5. CDR1 is SGHTA, CDR2 FQGTGA, per germline. CDR3 DNA: TGTGCCAGCAGCTACCGGACTAGCGGGAAGAATGAGCAGTTCTTC. As protein: CASSYRTSGKNEQFF.

About this clone: A read error may explain this, as a much larger clone is one base away. The chain recombines TRBV11-2 with TRBJ2-7; D is uncertain. CDR1 and CDR2 (germline): SGHAT, FQNNGV. The CDR3 contains 12 residues. In DNA, the CDR3 is TGTGCCGGCAGCCCCCAAATGAACGAGCAGTACTTC. Translated: CAGSPQMNEQYF.

The genes are TRBV30 and TRBJ1-5, with D hard to call. Germline CDR1 and CDR2: GTSNPN and SVGIG (reference sequence). The CDR3 spans 13 residues. Trimming removed 3 bases at V and 5 bases at J, with 11 bases between. For the CDR3, the DNA is TGTGCCTGGAGCCCTGGGCCCGATCAGCCCCAGCATTTT. This sequence encodes CAWSPGPDQPQHF. Together with reference TRBV30 and TRBJ1-5, the CDR3 gives the full variable domain: SQTIHQWPATLVQPVGSPLSLECTVEGTSNPNLYWYRQAAGRGLQLLFYSVGIGQISSEVPQNLSASRPQDRQFILSSKKLLLSDSGFYLCAWSPGPDQPQHFGDGTRLSIL.

The chain has TRBV2 and TRBJ1-2, with D possibly TRBD1 on 5 matching bases. V dropped 2 bases and J dropped 2 bases, with 9 bases sitting between them. CDR3 length: 14 residues. CDR1 SNHLY and CDR2 FYNNEI come from the germline V gene. The CDR3 is CASSEQGSNYGYTF. CDR3 in DNA: TGTGCCAGCAGTGAACAGGGAAGCAACTATGGCTACACCTTC. Complete variable domain (other parts from reference TRBV2 and TRBJ1-2): EPEVTQTPSHQVTQMGQEVILRCVPISNHLYFYWYRQILGQKVEFLVSFYNNEISEKSEIFDDQFSVERPDGSNFTLKIRSTKLEDSAMYFCASSEQGSNYGYTFGSGTRLTVV.

CDR3 bases: TGCGCCAGCAGCTTCGGACTAGCGGGAGAAGACGGGGAGCTGTTTTTT. It specifies CASSFGLAGEDGELFF. V is TRBV5-1 and J is TRBJ2-2; 13 positions match TRBD2. The CDR3 is 16 amino acids. With 2 bases clipped from V and 7 bases from J, the junction kept 5 bases outside the gene matches. Germline CDR1 and CDR2: SGHRS and YFSETQ. Full variable domain (rest looked up from reference TRBV5-1 and TRBJ2-2): KAGVTQTPRYLIKTRGQQVTLSCSPISGHRSVSWYQQTPGQGLQFLFEYFSETQRNKGNFPGRFSGRQFSNSRSEMNVSTLELGDSALYLCASSFGLAGEDGELFFGEGSRLTVL.

Only a few counts were recorded for this clone. The identical CDR3 is also encoded by other nucleotide sequences in the sample. The chain carries TRBV18 and TRBJ2-7; no reliable D call. V dropped 6 bases and J dropped 0 bases, with 6 bases sitting between them. Germline assignment: CDR1 KGHSH and CDR2 LQKENI. The CDR3 consists of 12 residues. DNA of the CDR3: TGTGCCAGCTCTCTTAGCTCCTACGAGCAGTACTTC. This gives the protein CASSLSSYEQYF.

This clone was picked up many times. V usage is TRBV11-1 and J usage is TRBJ2-7; D may be TRBD1 (6 bases). This CDR3 spans 16 amino acids. Trimming pared 0 bases from V and 0 bases from J, leaving 12 bases between. The V gene's germline CDR1 is SGHAT and CDR2 FQDESV (reference sequence). The CDR3 region is CASSLARGPSSYEQYF. The CDR3 region has the DNA TGTGCCAGCAGCTTAGCCAGGGGCCCAAGCTCCTACGAGCAGTACTTC.

The genes are TRBV19 and TRBJ1-5, with D maybe TRBD1 (5 bases). Germline CDR1 is LNHDA and CDR2 is SQIVND (reference sequence). The CDR3 has 14 amino acids. The V gene lost 8 bases and the J gene lost 4 bases, with 15 bases spanning the gap. CDR3 DNA: TGTGCCAGTTCGCCCGGACACTTAAATCAGCCCCAGCATTTT. As protein: CASSPGHLNQPQHF.

The chain recombines TRBV19 with TRBJ2-7; D is perhaps TRBD1 (6 bases). The V end lost 3 bases, the J end lost 2 bases, and 8 bases lay between the germline ends. From germline, CDR1 is LNHDA and CDR2 SQIVND (reference sequence). This CDR3 has 13 residues. This CDR3 reads CASSIQGPYEQYF. DNA of the CDR3: TGTGCCAGTAGTATCCAGGGGCCCTACGAGCAGTACTTC.

The genes are TRBV29-1 and TRBJ2-1; D is uncertain. Germline CDR1 is SQVTM and CDR2 is ANQGSEA. The V end lost 0 bases, the J end lost 9 bases, and 6 bases lay between the germline ends. This CDR3 region has 11 residues. The CDR3 region is CSVEDPLEQFF. CDR3 DNA: TGCAGCGTTGAAGATCCACTTGAGCAGTTCTTC.

J is TRBJ2-7 and V is TRBV27; 9 bases are a match to TRBD2. Germline CDR1 MNHEY, CDR2 SMNVEV (reference sequence). The CDR3 extends over 14 amino acids. Trimming took 5 bases from V and 4 from J; bases not matched to a gene: 6. DNA for the CDR3: TGTGCCAGCAGTCCGAGCGGGAGGTGGTACGAGCAGTACTTC. Translation gives CASSPSGRWYEQYF.

CDR3 sequence reads: CASSSTLFDTQYF. CDR3 DNA: TGTGCCAGCAGCTCTACGTTATTTGATACGCAGTATTTT. This rearrangement joins TRBV11-2 to TRBJ2-3, with D unresolved. V lost 4 bases and J lost 6, with 11 bases in between. This CDR3 has 13 amino acids. Germline V lookup: CDR1 SGHAT, CDR2 FQNNGV.

The CDR3 nucleotides read TGTGCCAGCAGCGCAGCCAAGAGGACTGGCTACACCTTC. This encodes CASSAAKRTGYTF. The rearrangement links TRBV2 to TRBJ1-2; D call uncertain. Germline lookup yields CDR1 SNHLY and CDR2 FYNNEI. V lost 6 bases, J lost 7 bases, and 15 bases lay in between. The CDR3 extends over 13 amino acids.

The gene calls are TRBV29-1 and TRBJ1-5; TRBD1 might be the D (5 bases). From germline, CDR1 is SQVTM and CDR2 ANQGSEA. Trimming took off 6 bases at V and 2 bases at J, with 11 bases between the two ends. The CDR3 is 13 residues long. CDR3 in DNA: TGCAGCGTCGGGGGGGGTGGCAATCAGCCCCAGCATTTT. Translating it yields CSVGGGGNQPQHF.

The chain employs TRBV5-1 and TRBJ2-5; 7 bases map to TRBD2. Germline loops: CDR1 SGHRS, CDR2 YFSETQ. CDR3 length: 14 residues. The ends lost 0 bases at V and 4 bases at J; junction bases unmatched: 3. The CDR3 coding sequence is TGCGCCAGCAGCTTGGCGGGAGGCTCAGAGACCCAGTACTTC. This encodes CASSLAGGSETQYF.

Note on this clone: This sequence is one base from a far larger clone and is likely a read error. This rearrangement joins TRBV28 to TRBJ1-2; D call uncertain. V lost 2 bases to trimming and J lost 2 bases, with 3 bases between them. CDR3 length: 12 residues. Germline V gene data show CDR1 as MDHEN and CDR2 as SYDVKM. CDR3 coding DNA: TGTGCCAGCAGTTTAGAGAACTATGGCTACACCTTC. It translates to CASSLENYGYTF.

The V call is TRBV27, the J call TRBJ2-1; 8 bases align to TRBD2. From germline, CDR1 is MNHEY and CDR2 SMNVEV (reference sequence). The CDR3 consists of 14 residues. The junction had 3 bases not matched to a gene; V was cut back by 6 bases and J by 2 bases. CDR3 sequence (DNA): TGTGCCAGCAGCCTGGGACTAGCCTACAATGAGCAGTTCTTC. The encoded protein is CASSLGLAYNEQFF.